This T cell receptor beta chain was captured by sequencing in a study of sequential checkpoint blockade in melanoma (dated by TCRdb to about 2019). In the study overall: Using 1:1 randomization, the trial assigned patients either to first-line nivolumab followed by ipilimumab (arm A) or to ipilimumab followed by nivolumab (arm B). Both trial sequences were followed by maintenance nivolumab.

In the case of this clone: Its antigen remains unidentified. No clone much larger than this one lies a single base away; base qualities are absent.

The immunoSEQ Assay was used to immunosequence TCRbeta CDR3 regions from genomic DNA. Prior to high-throughput sequencing, genomic DNA was amplified by bias-controlled multiplex PCR. The published analysis was carried out like this. To quantify the absolute abundance of each unique TCRbeta CDR3 region, the sequences were collapsed and filtered. Clonality, defined as 1 minus Pielou's evenness, was calculated using only productive rearrangements. Clones with significantly greater frequencies in on-treatment versus baseline samples were identified using a previously published method. The table comes from immuneACCESS by way of TCRdb, which keeps in-frame sequences with V and J called. Part of the clones is missing from these tables; in studies checked, under half for an unresolved V gene and the rest for unknown reasons. V and J calls and clone size follow that table, whereas D and trimming were derived from the DNA. In all, the sample holds under 20,000 clones, and around 70% of those were seen once. The ten top clones hold roughly 35% of the sample.

The sample's treatment or condition label, decoded: randomized to nivolumab then ipilimumab (arm A) or the reverse (arm B). Prior DNA-damaging chemotherapy had not been received by any trial patient. Thawed PBMCs were sorted on a FACS Aria II flow cytometer to isolate live CD3+CD8+ cells negative for CD19 and CD56. Samples came from patients with melanoma in CheckMate 064, a randomized, open-label phase II trial of sequential checkpoint blockade. Peripheral blood mononuclear cells were obtained through leukapheresis, purified using Ficoll-Paque, and frozen in human serum containing approximately 10% DMSO. Purity of sorted blood CD3+CD8+ cells was verified at >95% immediately after sorting, followed by DNA extraction. V gives up 5 bases and J gives up 0 bases, and the segment between their germline ends measures 18 bases. The CDR3, cysteine through phenylalanine, is 17 amino acids long. The CDR3 DNA has 51 bases and is translated from base 1. The CDR1 and CDR2 encoded by the germline V gene (reference sequence) are MNHEY and SMNVEV.

Study-wide conclusions, independent of this receptor: The model for predicting response that combines TCR metrics with mutation burden needs to be validated in larger, independent patient cohorts.

The specimen was CD8+ T cells sorted from blood (inferred from file names), collected from a patient given nivolumab and ipilimumab in sequence. This receptor chain uses TRBV27 and TRBJ2-3; tentative D gene TRBD1, with 6 bases matching. The TCR sequence derives from a human donor with melanoma. The CDR3 has the sequence CASSLTPGHLSTDTQYF. The nucleotides are TGTGCCAGCAGTCTTACCCCGGGACACCTTAGCACAGATACGCAGTATTTT.